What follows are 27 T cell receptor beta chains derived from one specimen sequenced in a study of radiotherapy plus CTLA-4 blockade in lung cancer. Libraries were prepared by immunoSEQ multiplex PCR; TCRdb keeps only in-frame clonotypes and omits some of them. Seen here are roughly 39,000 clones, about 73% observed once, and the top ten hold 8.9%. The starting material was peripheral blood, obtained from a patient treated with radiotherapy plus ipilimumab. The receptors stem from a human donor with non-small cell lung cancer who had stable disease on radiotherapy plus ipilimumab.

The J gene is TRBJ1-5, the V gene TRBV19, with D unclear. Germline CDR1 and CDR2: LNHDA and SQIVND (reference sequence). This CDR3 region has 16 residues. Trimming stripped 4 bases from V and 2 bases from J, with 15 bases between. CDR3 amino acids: CASSSQARLGNQPQHF. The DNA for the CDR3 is TGTGCCAGTAGTAGCCAGGCACGGTTAGGCAATCAGCCCCAGCATTTT.

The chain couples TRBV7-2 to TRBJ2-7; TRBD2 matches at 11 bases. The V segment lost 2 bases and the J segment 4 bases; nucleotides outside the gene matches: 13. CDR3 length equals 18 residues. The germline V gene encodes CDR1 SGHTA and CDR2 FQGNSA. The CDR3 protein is CASSLFVNVGTSGYEQYF. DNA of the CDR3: TGTGCCAGCAGCTTATTCGTTAACGTCGGGACTAGCGGTTACGAGCAGTACTTC.

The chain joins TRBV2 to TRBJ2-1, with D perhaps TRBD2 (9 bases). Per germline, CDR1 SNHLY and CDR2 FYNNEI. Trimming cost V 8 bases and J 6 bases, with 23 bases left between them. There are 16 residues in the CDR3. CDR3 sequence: CASAGGLAGPINEQFF. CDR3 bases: TGTGCCAGCGCAGGGGGCCTAGCGGGGCCGATCAATGAGCAGTTCTTC. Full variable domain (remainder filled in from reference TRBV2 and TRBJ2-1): EPEVTQTPSHQVTQMGQEVILRCVPISNHLYFYWYRQILGQKVEFLVSFYNNEISEKSEIFDDQFSVERPDGSNFTLKIRSTKLEDSAMYFCASAGGLAGPINEQFFGPGTRLTVL.

The CDR3 DNA reads TGCAGCGTTGAACAGCTCTATGGCTACACCTTC. Translating gives CSVEQLYGYTF. This chain connects TRBV29-1 to TRBJ1-2, with D hard to call. Germline CDR1 and CDR2: SQVTM and ANQGSEA. The V and J ends lost 2 bases and 4 bases respectively, with 5 bases between them. CDR3 length: 11 residues.

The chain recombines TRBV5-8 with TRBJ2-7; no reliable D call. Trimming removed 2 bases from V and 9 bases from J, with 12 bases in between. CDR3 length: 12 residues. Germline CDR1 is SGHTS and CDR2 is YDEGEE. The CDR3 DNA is TGTGCCAGCAGCTTAAGTGATGCTTGGCAGTACTTC. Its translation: CASSLSDAWQYF.

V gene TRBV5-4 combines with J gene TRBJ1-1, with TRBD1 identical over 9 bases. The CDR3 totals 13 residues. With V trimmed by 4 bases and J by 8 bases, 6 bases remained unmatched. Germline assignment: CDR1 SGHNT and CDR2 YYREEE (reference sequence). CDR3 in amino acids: CASSPTGTGEAFF. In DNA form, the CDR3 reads TGTGCCAGCAGCCCTACCGGGACAGGGGAAGCTTTCTTT.

CDR3 sequence (DNA): TGTGCCAGCAGCTTAGATGGGACAACGAACACCGGGGAGCTGTTTTTT. Translating it yields CASSLDGTTNTGELFF. This chain joins TRBV7-8 and TRBJ2-2; a weak D match, TRBD1 (6 bases). This CDR3 comprises 16 residues. Germline V CDR1 and CDR2: SGHVS, FQNEAQ. V lost 1 base, J lost 0 bases, and 9 bases lay in between. Complete variable domain (other parts from reference TRBV7-8 and TRBJ2-2): GAGVSQSPRYKVAKRGQDVALRCDPISGHVSLFWYQQALGQGPEFLTYFQNEAQLDKSGLPSDRFFAERPEGSVSTLKIQRTQQEDSAVYLCASSLDGTTNTGELFFGEGSRLTVL.

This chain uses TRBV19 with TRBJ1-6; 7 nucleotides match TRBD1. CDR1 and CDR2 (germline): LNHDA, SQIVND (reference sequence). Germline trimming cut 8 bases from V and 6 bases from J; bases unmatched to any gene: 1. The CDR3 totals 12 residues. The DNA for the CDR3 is TGTGCCAGTCGGGACAGTAATTCACCCCTCCACTTT. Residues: CASRDSNSPLHF.

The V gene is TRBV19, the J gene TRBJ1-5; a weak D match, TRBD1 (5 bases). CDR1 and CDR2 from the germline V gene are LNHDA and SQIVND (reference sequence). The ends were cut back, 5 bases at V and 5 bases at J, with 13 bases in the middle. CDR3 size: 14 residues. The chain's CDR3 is CASSLSGGYQPQHF. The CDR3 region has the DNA TGTGCCAGTAGTCTTTCGGGGGGTTATCAGCCCCAGCATTTT.

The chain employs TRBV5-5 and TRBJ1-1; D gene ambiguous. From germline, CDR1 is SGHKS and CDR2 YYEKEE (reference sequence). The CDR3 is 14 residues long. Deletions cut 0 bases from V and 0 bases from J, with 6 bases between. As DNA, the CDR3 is TGTGCCAGCAGCTTGGTAGATATGAACACTGAAGCTTTCTTT. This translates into CASSLVDMNTEAFF.

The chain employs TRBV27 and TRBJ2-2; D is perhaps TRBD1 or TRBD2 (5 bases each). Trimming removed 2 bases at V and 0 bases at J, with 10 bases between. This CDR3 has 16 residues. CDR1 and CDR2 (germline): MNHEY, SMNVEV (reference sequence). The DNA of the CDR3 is TGTGCCAGCAGTTTAATGGGACGGTCGAACACCGGGGAGCTGTTTTTT. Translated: CASSLMGRSNTGELFF.

The CDR3 sequence is CASSPSAIWGGTEAFF. The CDR3 DNA follows: TGCGCCAGCAGCCCCTCCGCGATATGGGGGGGGACTGAAGCTTTCTTT. V usage is TRBV4-1 and J usage is TRBJ1-1; maybe TRBD1 (5 bases). Trimming shortened V by 4 bases and J by 5 bases, and 20 bases separated the two germline ends. CDR3 length equals 16 residues. Germline CDR1 MGHRA, CDR2 YSYEKL.

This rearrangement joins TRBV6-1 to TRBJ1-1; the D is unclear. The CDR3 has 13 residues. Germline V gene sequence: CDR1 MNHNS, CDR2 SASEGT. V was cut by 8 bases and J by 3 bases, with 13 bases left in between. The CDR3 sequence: CASPRRRDTEAFF. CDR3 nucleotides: TGTGCCAGCCCGAGAAGGCGGGACACTGAAGCTTTCTTT.

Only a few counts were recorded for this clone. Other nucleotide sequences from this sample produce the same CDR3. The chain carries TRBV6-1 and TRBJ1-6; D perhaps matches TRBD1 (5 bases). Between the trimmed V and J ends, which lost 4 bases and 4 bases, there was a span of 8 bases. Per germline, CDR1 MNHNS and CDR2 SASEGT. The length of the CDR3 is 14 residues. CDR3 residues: CASSAGPYNSPLHF. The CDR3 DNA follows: TGTGCCAGCAGTGCAGGGCCTTATAATTCACCCCTCCACTTT.

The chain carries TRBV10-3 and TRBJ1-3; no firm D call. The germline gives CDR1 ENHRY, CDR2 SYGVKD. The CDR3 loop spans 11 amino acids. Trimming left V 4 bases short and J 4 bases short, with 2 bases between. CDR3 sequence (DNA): TGTGCCATCAGTGGGGGAAACACCATATATTTT. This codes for CAISGGNTIYF.

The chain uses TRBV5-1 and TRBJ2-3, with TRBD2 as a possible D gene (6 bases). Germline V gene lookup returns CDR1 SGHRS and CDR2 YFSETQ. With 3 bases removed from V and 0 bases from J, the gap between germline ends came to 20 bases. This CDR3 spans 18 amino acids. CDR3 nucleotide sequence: TGCGCCAGCAGCTCGGGACTCACTTCCTCCTTTAGCACAGATACGCAGTATTTT. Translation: CASSSGLTSSFSTDTQYF. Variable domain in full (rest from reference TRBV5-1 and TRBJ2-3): KAGVTQTPRYLIKTRGQQVTLSCSPISGHRSVSWYQQTPGQGLQFLFEYFSETQRNKGNFPGRFSGRQFSNSRSEMNVSTLELGDSALYLCASSSGLTSSFSTDTQYFGPGTRLTVL.

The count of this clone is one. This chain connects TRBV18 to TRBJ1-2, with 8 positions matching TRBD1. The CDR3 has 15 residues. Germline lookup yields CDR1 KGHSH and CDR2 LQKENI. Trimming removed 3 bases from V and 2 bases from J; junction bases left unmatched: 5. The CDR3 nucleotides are TGTGCCAGCTCACCCATGGGACAGGCGAACTATGGCTACACCTTC. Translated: CASSPMGQANYGYTF.

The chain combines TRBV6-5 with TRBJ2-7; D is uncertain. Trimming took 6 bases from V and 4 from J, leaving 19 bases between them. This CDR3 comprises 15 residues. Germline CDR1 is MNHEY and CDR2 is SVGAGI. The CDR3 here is CASSSRWVCSYEQYV. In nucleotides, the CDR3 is TGTGCCAGCAGCTCTCGGTGGGTATGTTCGTACGAGCAGTACGTC.

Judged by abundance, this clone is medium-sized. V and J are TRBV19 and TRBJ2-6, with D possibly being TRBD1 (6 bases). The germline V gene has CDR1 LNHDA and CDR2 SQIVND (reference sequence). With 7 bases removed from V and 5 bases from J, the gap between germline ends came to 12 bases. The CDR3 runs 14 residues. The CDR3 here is CASTHRDRANVLTF. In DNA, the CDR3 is TGTGCCAGTACGCACCGGGACAGGGCCAACGTCCTGACTTTC.

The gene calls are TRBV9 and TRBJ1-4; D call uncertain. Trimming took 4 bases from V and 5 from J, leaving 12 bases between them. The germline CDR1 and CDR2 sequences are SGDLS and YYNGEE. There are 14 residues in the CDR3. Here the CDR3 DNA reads TGTGCCAGCAGCTCCGGGTCTCTAAATGAAAAACTGTTTTTT. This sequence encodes CASSSGSLNEKLFF.

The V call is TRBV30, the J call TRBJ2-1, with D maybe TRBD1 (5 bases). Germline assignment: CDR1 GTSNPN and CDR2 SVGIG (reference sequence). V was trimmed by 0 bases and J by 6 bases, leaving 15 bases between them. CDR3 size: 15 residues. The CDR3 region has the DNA TGTGCCTGGAGTGTAGGGGCTACGATGGGCAATGAGCAGTTCTTC. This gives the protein CAWSVGATMGNEQFF.

DNA of the CDR3: TGCGCCAGCAGCCAGGGGGGAGAAAAACTGTTTTTT. This sequence encodes CASSQGGEKLFF. The V and J genes are TRBV4-1 and TRBJ1-4; a weak D match, TRBD1 (5 bases). The CDR3 is 12 residues long. Germline loops: CDR1 MGHRA, CDR2 YSYEKL. Between the trimmed V and J ends, which lost 3 bases and 8 bases, there was a span of 7 bases.

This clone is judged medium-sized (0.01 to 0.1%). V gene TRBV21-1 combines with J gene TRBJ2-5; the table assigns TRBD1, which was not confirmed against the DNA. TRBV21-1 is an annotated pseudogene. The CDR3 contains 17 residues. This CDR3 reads CASSKAGHPLIQETQYF. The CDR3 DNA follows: TGTGCCAGCAGCAAAGCGGGACACCCCTTAATCCAAGAGACCCAGTACTTC.

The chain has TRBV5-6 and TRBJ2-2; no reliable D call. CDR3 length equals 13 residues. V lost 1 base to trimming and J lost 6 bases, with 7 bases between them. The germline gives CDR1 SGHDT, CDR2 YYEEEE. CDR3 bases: TGTGCCAGCAGCTTGAACCAAGCCGGGGAGCTGTTTTTT. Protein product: CASSLNQAGELFF.

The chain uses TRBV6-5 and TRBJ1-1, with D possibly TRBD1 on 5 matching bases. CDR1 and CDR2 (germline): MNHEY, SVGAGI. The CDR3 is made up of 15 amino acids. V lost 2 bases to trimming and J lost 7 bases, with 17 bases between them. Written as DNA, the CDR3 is TGTGCCAGCAGTTACCGCTCTTCGGCGCAGGGTGAAGCTTTCTTT. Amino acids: CASSYRSSAQGEAFF.

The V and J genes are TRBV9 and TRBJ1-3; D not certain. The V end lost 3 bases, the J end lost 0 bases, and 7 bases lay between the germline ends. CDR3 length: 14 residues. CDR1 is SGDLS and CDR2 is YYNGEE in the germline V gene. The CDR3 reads CASSGQDSGNTIYF. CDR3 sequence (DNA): TGTGCCAGCAGCGGCCAGGACTCTGGAAACACCATATATTTT.

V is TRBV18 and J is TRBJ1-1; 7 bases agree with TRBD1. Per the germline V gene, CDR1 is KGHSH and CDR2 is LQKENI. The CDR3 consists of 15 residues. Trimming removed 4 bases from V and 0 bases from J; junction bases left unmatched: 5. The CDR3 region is CASSLGDSLNTEAFF. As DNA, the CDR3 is TGTGCCAGCTCACTGGGGGACAGCTTGAACACTGAAGCTTTCTTT.